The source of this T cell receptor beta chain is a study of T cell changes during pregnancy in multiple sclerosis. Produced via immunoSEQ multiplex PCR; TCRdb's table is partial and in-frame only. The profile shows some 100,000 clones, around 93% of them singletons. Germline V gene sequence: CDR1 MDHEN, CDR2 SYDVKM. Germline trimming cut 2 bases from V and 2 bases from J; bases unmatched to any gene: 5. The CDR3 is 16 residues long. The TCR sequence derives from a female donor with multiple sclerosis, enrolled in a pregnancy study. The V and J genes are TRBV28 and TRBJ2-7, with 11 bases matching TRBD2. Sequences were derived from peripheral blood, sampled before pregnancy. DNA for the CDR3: TGTGCCAGCAGTTTACTAGCGGGAGGTGCCCCCTACGAGCAGTACTTC. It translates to CASSLLAGGAPYEQYF.